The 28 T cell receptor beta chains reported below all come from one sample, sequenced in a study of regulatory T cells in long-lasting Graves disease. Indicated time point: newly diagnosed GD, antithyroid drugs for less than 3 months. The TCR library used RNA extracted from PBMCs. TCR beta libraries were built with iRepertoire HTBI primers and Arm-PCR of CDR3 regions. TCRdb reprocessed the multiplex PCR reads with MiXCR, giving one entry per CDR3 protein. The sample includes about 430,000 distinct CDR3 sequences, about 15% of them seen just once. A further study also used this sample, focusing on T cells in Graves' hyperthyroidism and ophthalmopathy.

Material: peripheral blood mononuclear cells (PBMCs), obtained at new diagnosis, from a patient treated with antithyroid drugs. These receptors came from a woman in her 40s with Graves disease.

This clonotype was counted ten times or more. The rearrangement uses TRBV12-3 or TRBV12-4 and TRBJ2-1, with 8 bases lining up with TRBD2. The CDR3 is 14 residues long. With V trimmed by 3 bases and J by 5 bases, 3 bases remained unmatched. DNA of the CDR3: TGTGCCAGCAGTTTCAGCGGGAGAAACAATGAGCAGTTCTTC. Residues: CASSFSGRNNEQFF.

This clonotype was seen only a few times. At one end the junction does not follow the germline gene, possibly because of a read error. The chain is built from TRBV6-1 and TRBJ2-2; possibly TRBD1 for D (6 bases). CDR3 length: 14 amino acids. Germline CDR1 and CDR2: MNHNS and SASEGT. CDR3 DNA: TGTGCCAGCAGTCAAGCCAGGGGAACCGGGGAGCTGTTTTTT. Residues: CASSQARGTGELFF.

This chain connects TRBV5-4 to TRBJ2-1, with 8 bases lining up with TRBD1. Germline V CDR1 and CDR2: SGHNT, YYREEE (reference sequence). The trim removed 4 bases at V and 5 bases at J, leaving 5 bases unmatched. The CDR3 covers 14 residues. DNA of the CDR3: TGTGCCAGCAGCATCCCGGGACAGGACAATGAGCAGTTCTTC. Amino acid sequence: CASSIPGQDNEQFF. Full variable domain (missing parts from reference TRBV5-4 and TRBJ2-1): ETGVTQSPTHLIKTRGQQVTLRCSSQSGHNTVSWYQQALGQGPQFIFQYYREEENGRGNFPPRFSGLQFPNYSSELNVNALELDDSALYLCASSIPGQDNEQFFGPGTRLTVL.

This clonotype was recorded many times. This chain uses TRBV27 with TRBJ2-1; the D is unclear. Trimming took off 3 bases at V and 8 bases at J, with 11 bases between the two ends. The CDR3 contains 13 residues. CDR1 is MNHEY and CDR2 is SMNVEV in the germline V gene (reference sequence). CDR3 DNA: TGTGCCAGCAGTTTTGGGCTCGCCGATGAGCAGTTCTTC. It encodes CASSFGLADEQFF.

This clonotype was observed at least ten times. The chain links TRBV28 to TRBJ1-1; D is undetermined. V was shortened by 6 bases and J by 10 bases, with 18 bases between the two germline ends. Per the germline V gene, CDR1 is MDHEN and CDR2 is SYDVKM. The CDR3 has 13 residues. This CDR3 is CASRRTNGVGAFF. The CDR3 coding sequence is TGTGCCAGCAGGCGGACGAACGGCGTTGGAGCTTTCTTT.

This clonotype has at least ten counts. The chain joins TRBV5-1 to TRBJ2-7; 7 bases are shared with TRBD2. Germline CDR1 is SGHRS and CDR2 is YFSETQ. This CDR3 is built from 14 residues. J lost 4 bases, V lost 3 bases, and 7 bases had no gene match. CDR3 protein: CASSSGGLQYEQYF. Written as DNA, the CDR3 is TGCGCCAGCAGCTCGGGGGGTCTGCAATACGAGCAGTACTTC. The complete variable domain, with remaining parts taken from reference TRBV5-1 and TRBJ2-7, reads KAGVTQTPRYLIKTRGQQVTLSCSPISGHRSVSWYQQTPGQGLQFLFEYFSETQRNKGNFPGRFSGRQFSNSRSEMNVSTLELGDSALYLCASSSGGLQYEQYFGPGTRLTVT.

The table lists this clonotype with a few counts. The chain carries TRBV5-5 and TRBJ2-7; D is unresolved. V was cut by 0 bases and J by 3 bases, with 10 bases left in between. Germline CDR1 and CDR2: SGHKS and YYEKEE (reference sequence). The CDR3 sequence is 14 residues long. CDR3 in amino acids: CASSLEQNYYEQYF. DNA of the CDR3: TGTGCCAGCAGCTTGGAACAGAACTACTACGAGCAGTACTTC. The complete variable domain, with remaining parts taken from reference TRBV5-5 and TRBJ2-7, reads DAGVTQSPTHLIKTRGQQVTLRCSPISGHKSVSWYQQVLGQGPQFIFQYYEKEERGRGNFPDRFSARQFPNYSSELNVNALLLGDSALYLCASSLEQNYYEQYFGPGTRLTVT.

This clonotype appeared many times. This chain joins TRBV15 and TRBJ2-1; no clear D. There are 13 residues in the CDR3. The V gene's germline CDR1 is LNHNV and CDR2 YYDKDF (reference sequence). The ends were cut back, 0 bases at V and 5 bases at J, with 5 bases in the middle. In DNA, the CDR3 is TGTGCCACCAGCAGAGATTGGAACAATGAGCAGTTCTTC. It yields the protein CATSRDWNNEQFF.

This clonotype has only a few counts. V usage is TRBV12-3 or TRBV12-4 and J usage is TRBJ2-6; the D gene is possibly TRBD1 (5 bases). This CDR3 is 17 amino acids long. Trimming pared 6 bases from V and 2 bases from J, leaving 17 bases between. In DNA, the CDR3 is TGTGCCAGCAGCGACATGACAGCATGGCCTGGGGCCAACGTCCTGACTTTC. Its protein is CASSDMTAWPGANVLTF.

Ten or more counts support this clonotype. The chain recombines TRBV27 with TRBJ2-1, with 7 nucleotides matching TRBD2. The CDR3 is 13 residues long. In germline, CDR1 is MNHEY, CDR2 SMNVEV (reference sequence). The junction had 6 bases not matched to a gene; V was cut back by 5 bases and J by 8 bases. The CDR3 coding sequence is TGTGCCAGCAGTCCCCTCGCGGGAGATGAGCAGTTCTTC. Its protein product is CASSPLAGDEQFF.

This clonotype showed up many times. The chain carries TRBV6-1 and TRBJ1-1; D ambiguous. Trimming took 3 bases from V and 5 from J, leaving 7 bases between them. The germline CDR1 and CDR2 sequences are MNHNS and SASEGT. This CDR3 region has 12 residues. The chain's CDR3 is CASSERRTEAFF. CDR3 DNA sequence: TGTGCCAGCAGTGAGAGGCGGACTGAAGCTTTCTTT.

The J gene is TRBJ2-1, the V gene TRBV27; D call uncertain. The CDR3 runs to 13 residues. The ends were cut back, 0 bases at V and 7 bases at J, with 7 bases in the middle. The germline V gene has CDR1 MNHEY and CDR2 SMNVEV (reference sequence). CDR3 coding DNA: TGTGCCAGCAGTTTATCGATACGAAATGAGCAGTTCTTC. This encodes CASSLSIRNEQFF.

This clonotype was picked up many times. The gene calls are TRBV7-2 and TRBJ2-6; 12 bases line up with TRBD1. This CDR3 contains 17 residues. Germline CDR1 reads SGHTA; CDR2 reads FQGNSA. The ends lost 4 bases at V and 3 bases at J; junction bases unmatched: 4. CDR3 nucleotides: TGTGCCAGCAGCTCCCGGGACAGGGGGCGTGGGGCCAACGTCCTGACTTTC. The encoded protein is CASSSRDRGRGANVLTF.

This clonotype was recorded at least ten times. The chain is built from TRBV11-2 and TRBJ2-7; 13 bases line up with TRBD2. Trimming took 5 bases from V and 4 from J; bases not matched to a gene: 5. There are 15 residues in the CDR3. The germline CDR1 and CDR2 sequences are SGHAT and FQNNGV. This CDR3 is CASSDGTSGIYEQYF. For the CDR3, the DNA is TGTGCCAGCAGCGACGGGACTAGCGGGATATACGAGCAGTACTTC.

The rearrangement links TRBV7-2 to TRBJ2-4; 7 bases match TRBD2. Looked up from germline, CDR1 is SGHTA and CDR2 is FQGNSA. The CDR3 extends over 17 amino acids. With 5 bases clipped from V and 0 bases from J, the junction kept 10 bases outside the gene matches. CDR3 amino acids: CASSPLASGLAKNIQYF. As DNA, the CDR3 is TGTGCCAGCAGCCCCCTGGCTAGCGGACTAGCCAAAAACATTCAGTACTTC.

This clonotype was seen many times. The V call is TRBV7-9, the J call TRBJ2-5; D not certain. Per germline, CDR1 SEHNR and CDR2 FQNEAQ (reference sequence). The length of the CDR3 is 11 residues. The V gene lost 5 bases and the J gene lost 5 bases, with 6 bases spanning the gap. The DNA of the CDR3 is TGTGCCAGCAGCCCAACGGAGACCCAGTACTTC. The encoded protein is CASSPTETQYF.

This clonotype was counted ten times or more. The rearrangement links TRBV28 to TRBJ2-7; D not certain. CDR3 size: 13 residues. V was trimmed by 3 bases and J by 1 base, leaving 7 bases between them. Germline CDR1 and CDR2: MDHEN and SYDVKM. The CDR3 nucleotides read TGTGCCAGCAGTTTTTCTTATTCCTACGAGCAGTACTTC. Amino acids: CASSFSYSYEQYF.

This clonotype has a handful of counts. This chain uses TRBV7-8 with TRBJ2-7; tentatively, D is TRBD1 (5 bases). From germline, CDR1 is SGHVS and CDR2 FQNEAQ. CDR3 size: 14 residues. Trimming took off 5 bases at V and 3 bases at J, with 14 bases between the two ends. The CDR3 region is CASSPDRINYEQYF. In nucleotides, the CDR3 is TGTGCCAGCAGCCCCGACAGAATCAACTACGAGCAGTACTTC.

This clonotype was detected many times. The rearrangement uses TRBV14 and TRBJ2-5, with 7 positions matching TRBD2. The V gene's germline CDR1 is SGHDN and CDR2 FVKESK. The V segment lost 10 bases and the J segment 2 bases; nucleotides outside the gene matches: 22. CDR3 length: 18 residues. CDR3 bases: TGTGCCACCAGGACTTCCTCCTCTTACAGAGCGGGGCAAGAGACCCAGTACTTC. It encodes CATRTSSSYRAGQETQYF. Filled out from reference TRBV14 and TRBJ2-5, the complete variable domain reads EAGVTQFPSHSVIEKGQTVTLRCDPISGHDNLYWYRRVMGKEIKFLLHFVKESKQDESGMPNNRFLAERTGGTYSTLKVQPAELEDSGVYFCATRTSSSYRAGQETQYFGPGTRLLVL.

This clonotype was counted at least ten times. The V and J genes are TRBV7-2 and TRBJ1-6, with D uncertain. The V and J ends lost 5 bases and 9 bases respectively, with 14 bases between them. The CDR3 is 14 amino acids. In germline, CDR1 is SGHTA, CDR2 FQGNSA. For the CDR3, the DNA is TGTGCCAGCAGCCCCCCAACGGGTTTTTCACCCCTCCACTTT. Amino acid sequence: CASSPPTGFSPLHF.

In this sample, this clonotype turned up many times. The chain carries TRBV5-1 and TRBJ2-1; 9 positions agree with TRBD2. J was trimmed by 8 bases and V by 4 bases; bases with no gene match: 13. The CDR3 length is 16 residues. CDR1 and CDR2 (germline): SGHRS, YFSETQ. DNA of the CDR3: TGCGCCAGCAGCCCTGGGTCGGCGGGAGGGCGGCATGAGCAGTTCTTC. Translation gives CASSPGSAGGRHEQFF.

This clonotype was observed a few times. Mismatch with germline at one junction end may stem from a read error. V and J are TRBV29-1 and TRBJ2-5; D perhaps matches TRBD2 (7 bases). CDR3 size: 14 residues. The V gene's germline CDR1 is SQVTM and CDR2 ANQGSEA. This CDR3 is CSAENRAGGETQYF. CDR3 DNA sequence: TGCAGCGCTGAAAACAGGGCCGGGGGGGAGACCCAGTACTTC.

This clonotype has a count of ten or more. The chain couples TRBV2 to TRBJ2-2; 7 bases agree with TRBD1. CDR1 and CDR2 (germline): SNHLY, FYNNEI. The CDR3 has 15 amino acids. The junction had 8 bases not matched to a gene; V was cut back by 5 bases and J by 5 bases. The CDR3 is CASSTNRGGTGELFF. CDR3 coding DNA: TGTGCCAGCAGTACAAACAGGGGCGGGACCGGGGAGCTGTTTTTT.

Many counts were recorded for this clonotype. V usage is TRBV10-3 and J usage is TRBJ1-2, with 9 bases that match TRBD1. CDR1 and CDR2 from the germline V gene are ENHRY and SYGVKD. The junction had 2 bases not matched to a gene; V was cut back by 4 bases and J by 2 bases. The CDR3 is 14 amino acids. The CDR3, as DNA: TGTGCCATCAGTGCGGACAGGGGCAACTATGGCTACACCTTC. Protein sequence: CAISADRGNYGYTF.

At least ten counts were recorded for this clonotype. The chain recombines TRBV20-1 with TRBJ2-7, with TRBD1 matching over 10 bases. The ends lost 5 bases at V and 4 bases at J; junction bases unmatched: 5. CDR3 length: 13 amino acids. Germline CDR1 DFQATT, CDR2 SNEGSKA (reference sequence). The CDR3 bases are TGCAGTGCTGGCAGACAGGGGGCTTACGAGCAGTACTTC. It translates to CSAGRQGAYEQYF.

CDR3 in DNA: TGTGCCAGCAGCACCTCGGCAGAAGGCTACACCTTC. This encodes CASSTSAEGYTF. This sequence joins TRBV9 and TRBJ1-2; D unclear. V was shortened by 4 bases and J by 8 bases, with 12 bases between the two germline ends. Per germline, CDR1 SGDLS and CDR2 YYNGEE. The CDR3 totals 12 residues.

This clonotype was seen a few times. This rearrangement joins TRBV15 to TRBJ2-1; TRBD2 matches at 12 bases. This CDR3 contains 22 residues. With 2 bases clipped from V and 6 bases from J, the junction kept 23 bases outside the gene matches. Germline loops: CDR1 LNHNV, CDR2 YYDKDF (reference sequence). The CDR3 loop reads CATSRYNEGGGLAGGPFNEQFF. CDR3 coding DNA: TGTGCCACCAGCAGATATAACGAGGGTGGGGGGCTAGCGGGAGGGCCGTTCAATGAGCAGTTCTTC.

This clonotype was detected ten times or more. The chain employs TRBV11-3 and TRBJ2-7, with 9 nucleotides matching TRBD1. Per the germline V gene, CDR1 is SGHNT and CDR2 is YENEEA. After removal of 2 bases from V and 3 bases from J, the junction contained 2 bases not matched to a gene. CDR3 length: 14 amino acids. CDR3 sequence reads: CASSLPGQGYEQYF. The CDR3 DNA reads TGTGCCAGCAGCTTACCGGGACAGGGCTACGAGCAGTACTTC. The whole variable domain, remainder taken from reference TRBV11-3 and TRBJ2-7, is EAGVVQSPRYKIIEKKQPVAFWCNPISGHNTLYWYLQNLGQGPELLIRYENEEAVDDSQLPKDRFSAERLKGVDSTLKIQPAELGDSAVYLCASSLPGQGYEQYFGPGTRLTVT.